This TCR beta chain was identified in a study of cytomegalovirus exposure and HLA in healthy donors (dated by TCRdb to the late 2010s). For the wider study: In an earlier analysis of around 540 of the donors, around 300 Gb of sequence data and 95 million to 130 million unique TCR beta sequences from about 190 million T cells were reported. An early release covering around 630 HLA-typed donors comprised about 310 gigabases of sequencing data and tens of millions of unique TCR sequences. Of the roughly 400 genotyped donors, around 81% fell in the genetic ancestry cluster associated with self-reported Caucasian donors. The aim of the study was to test whether cataloging public T cell receptors could identify signatures of past pathogen exposure. Using immunosequencing, the study profiled T cell repertoires from about 620 subjects and related those repertoires to cytomegalovirus serostatus. A separate validation cohort of over a hundred different subjects was used in addition to the roughly 700-subject first cohort. The study combined high-throughput TCR immunosequencing, statistical association of individual TCRs with disease status, and machine learning to predict cytomegalovirus infection status. In a later analysis, previously published TCR beta repertoires from several hundred donors were re-analyzed and high-resolution HLA genotyping was added so that TCR occurrence patterns could be studied. In the later analysis, no new phenotypic data were used to find candidate immune exposures; instead, reliance was placed on TCR beta sequences and their occurrence across donors. In an earlier analysis of about 590 of the donors, high-throughput TCR beta sequencing was used to judge whether each TCR beta V gene segment behaved as functional or pseudogenic. Donor age, sex, ethnicity and CMV serostatus were collected together with the repertoire data. A later genetic analysis took genome-wide SNP genotypes for about three fifths of the roughly 700 donors and used that subset as a discovery cohort. All discovery cohort repertoires had been generated on a single sequencing platform. HLA typing covered class I and class II loci at four-digit resolution. The number of donors typed differed by locus, with roughly 620-640 for A, B, C, DRB1 and DQB1, roughly 520 for DQA1, over 600 for DPA1, and around 450 for DPB1. Four to six DR-DQ haplotypes were handled as single units for association and clustering, since linkage in the cohort was strong. Among about 410 genotyped donors of the cohort, an average of approximately 200,000 unique TCR beta nucleotide sequences was sequenced per donor, of which about 19% were non-productive. Findings and caveats that apply to the study as a whole: When HLA alleles, especially DR and DQ, strongly co-occurred, TCR associations were difficult to assign to individual alleles. Because some donors lacked HLA typing at each locus, the association tests relied only on the typed subset. The sequencing pipeline was judged likely to have produced a cluster of highly shared sequence variants as a technical artifact. In a later analysis, HLA-associated TCR beta chains were found to be more clonally expanded and to have lower generation probabilities than equally common non-associated chains. A further reported finding was that TCR beta sequences accurately predicted the HLA-A and HLA-B alleles for most subjects in the first cohort. The classifier was reported to diagnose cytomegalovirus status with high specificity and sensitivity in both the original cohort and the validation cohort. V-gene and J-gene trimming of TCR beta chains was associated with a missense DCLRE1C variant in a later genetic analysis, and the association was replicated in an independent cohort. The earlier analysis of 587 of the donors excluded some 16 rarely observed V segments, including chromosome 9 orphons, because counts were too low. The cohort was sequenced for TCR beta chains only, and without alpha or paired-chain data the features that could be detected were limited. While some public TCRs were present in many individuals, most TCR sequences turned up only very rarely across donors. Presence/absence analyses assumed roughly uniform sequencing depth across donors, an assumption that may not hold. A later analysis found that TCR association rates varied across HLA loci, with DRB1 alleles showing the most associated TCRs and HLA-C alleles the fewest. For the cohort, immune exposure information was limited to CMV serostatus. Linkage disequilibrium might explain the correlated functional status among segregating V segments, but an unknown experimental factor could not be ruled out. Broadly in line with IMGT annotations, most TCR beta V segments showed up in productive rearrangements about 90% or about 30% of the time in an earlier analysis of around 550 of the donors. A later analysis found that most CMV-associated TCR beta chains appeared HLA-restricted, with HLA associations seemingly driven largely by CMV exposure. The study listed 150 to 200 TCR beta chains as associated with cytomegalovirus. In vitro tests confirmed that a few of the cytomegalovirus-associated TCR beta chains recognize cytomegalovirus antigens. Compared with the approximately 670-donor mean, donors in an Asian-associated ancestry cluster had fewer N-insertions in productive TCRs, according to a later genetic analysis. At a false discovery rate of 0.05, a later analysis linked 15,000 to 20,000 TCR beta sequences to specific HLA alleles. The authors suggested that the approach could potentially be extended to other disease states and immunological phenotypes. According to a later analysis, parvovirus B19, influenza, CMV and Epstein-Barr virus appeared linked to several top co-occurrence clusters.

Library prep was done by the immunoSEQ multiplex PCR assay. A mixture of 60 forward primers for TCR Vbeta segments and 13 reverse primers for TCR Jbeta segments was used in the multiplex PCR. The CDR3 region of rearranged TCR beta genes was amplified from genomic DNA by a multiplex PCR assay. The Illumina HiSeq System was used to sequence the amplified TCR beta libraries as 87-base-pair reads. The original methods were these. In a later analysis, tens of millions of unique TCR beta chains were counted across the 650 to 750 repertoires, and roughly 11 million of these chains were shared by at least two donors. Raw reads were error-corrected and collapsed into unique sequences with a nearest-neighbor algorithm that merged closely related sequences to remove PCR and sequencing errors. V, D and J gene segments were assigned by aligning CDR3 sequences to IMGT reference sequences. Each retained sequence needed at least a six-nucleotide match to both a V gene segment and a J gene segment. A rearrangement counted as productive if the CDR3 had no stop codons and remained in frame with V and J, and every other rearrangement counted as non-productive. CDR3 was defined by IMGT convention, running from the second conserved V-encoded cysteine to the conserved J-encoded phenylalanine. The earlier analysis of more than 450 of the donors excluded sequences that lacked an unambiguous match to a single V gene segment. An earlier analysis of a few hundred of the donors called V segments functional above 56.7% productive rearrangements and segregating when the between-donor standard deviation exceeded 5%. A statistical classification framework was built to diagnose cytomegalovirus status from the catalog of TCR beta chain sequences. In a later analysis, V and J genes were assigned by comparing TCR nucleotide sequences against IMGT/GENE-DB human TR gene sequences. The TCRdist pipeline was used in a later analysis to assign CDR3 sequences and most-parsimonious VDJ recombination scenarios. In a later analysis, every TCR beta chain was defined by the combination of its CDR3 amino acid sequence and its V-gene family, and reads without a unique V-gene family were dropped. A later analysis removed over 500 highly shared, low-generation-probability nucleotide sequences to deal with suspected cross-contamination and a sequencing artifact. A later analysis calculated a clonal expansion index for each public chain from normalized within-repertoire ranks of inferred template counts. In a later analysis, generation probabilities were computed using a VDJ recombination model fitted to out-of-frame rearrangements, and the results were checked against IGoR. In a later analysis, TCR-TCR, TCR-HLA and TCR-CMV co-occurrence was scored with hypergeometric tests, and a repertoire-size bias correction was applied to TCR pairs. False discovery rates were estimated in a later analysis by permuting HLA or CMV assignments 20 times. In a later analysis, co-occurring TCRs were grouped using DBSCAN, and TCRdist sequence similarity was added for clustering within HLA-allele-positive subsets. Repertoires with fewer than 30,000 or more than 120,000 public chains were left out of co-occurrence clustering, as were a handful of repertoires with anomalous nucleotide sharing. Imported from immuneACCESS, the table was reduced by TCRdb to in-frame sequences with V and J called. These copies leave out some clones; in studies compared against another copy, an unresolved V gene accounts for under half, and the cause of the remainder is not known. V and J calls and clone size are given by that table; D and trimming were obtained from the DNA. For this sample there are roughly 71,000 clones; 65% to 70% appear just once. The ten biggest clones cover 20% to 25% of the sample.

The cohort was made up of about 670 healthy bone marrow donors. Cohort members were all nominally healthy when sampled, although unrecorded immune exposures were likely present. The donor tested CMV seropositive, placing the donor among the 289 seropositive members of the cohort. Every donor gave a peripheral blood sample, and the peripheral blood mononuclear cells from that sample were used for TCR beta sequencing. Genomic DNA extraction from the blood cell samples was performed with the Qiagen DNeasy Blood Extraction Kit. A remark on this clone: It has no known antigen specificity. Base qualities are not provided; no much larger clone lies one nucleotide away.

This sequence originates from a man between 35 and 55 years old in good health and CMV-seropositive. Sequenced input: PBMCs.

For the CDR3, the sequence is CASSQSGTSTGELFF. The nucleotide sequence reads TGCGCCAGCAGCCAGTCGGGGACTAGCACCGGGGAGCTGTTTTTT. The rearranged segments are TRBV4-3 and TRBJ2-2; 8 bases in the junction line up with TRBD2. V is trimmed back by 3 bases and J by 4 bases, and the junction contains 4 bases that no gene match accounts for. The CDR3 spans 15 residues, from the cysteine through the phenylalanine. The DNA shown is the 45-base CDR3, in frame from base 1. The germline V gene specifies LGHNA as CDR1 and YSLEER as CDR2.